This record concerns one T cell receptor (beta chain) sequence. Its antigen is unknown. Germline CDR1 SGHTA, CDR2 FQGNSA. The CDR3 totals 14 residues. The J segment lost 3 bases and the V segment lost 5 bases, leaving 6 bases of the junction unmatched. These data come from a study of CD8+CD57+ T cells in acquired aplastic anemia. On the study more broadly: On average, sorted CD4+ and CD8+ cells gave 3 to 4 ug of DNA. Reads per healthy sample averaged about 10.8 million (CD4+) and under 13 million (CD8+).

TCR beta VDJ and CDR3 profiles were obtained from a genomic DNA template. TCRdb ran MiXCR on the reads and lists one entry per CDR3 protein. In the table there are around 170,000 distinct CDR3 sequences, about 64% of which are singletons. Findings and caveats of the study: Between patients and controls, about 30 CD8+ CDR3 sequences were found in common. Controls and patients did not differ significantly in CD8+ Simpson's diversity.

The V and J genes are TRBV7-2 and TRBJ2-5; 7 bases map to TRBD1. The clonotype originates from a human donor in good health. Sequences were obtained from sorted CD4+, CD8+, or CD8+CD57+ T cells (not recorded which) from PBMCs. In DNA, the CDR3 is TGTGCCAGCAGCCGATATGGACAGGAAGAGACCCAGTACTTC. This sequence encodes CASSRYGQEETQYF.